Given below is one T cell receptor beta chain in context. Its antigen is unidentified. This sample was taken from a study of cytomegalovirus exposure and HLA in healthy donors. Study-wide results and caveats: In a later analysis, at a false discovery rate of 0.05, over 15,000 TCR beta sequences were associated with HLA alleles. Among TCR beta chains, those listed as cytomegalovirus-associated numbered over 150. Presence/absence analyses took donor sequencing depth as roughly uniform. Many donors shared some public TCRs, even though most TCR sequences were rare.

This CDR3 region has 15 residues. V lost 0 bases and J lost 3, with 11 bases in between. CDR1 and CDR2 (germline): SGHNT, YENEEA. The PCR had 60 Vbeta and 13 Jbeta primers. Generated by immunoSEQ multiplex PCR, the TCRdb table keeps only in-frame clones and is missing some. The sample comprises fewer than 200,000 clones, roughly an eighth of which are singletons, and less than 8.5% rests with the top ten. The chain combines TRBV11-3 with TRBJ1-2; D may be TRBD1 (5 bases). This TCR was recovered from a man in his fifties or sixties in good health and CMV-seropositive. Sequenced input: PBMCs. The CDR3 is CASSLDRKGDYGYTF. The DNA of the CDR3 is TGTGCCAGCAGCTTAGATCGTAAAGGGGACTATGGCTACACCTTC.